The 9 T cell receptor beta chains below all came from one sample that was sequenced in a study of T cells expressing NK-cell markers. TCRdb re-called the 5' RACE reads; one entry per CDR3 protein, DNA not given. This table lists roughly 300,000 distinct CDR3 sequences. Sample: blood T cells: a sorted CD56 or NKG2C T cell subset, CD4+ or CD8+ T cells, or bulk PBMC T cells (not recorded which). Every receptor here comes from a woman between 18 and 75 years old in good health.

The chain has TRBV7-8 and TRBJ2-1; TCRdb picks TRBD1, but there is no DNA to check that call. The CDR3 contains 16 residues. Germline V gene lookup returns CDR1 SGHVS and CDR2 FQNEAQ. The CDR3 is CASSPGAGQDLNEQFF.

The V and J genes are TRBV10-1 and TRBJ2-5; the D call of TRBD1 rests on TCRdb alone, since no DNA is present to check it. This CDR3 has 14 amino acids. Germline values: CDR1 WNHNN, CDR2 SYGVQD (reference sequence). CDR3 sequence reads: CASSDGDRVSTQYF.

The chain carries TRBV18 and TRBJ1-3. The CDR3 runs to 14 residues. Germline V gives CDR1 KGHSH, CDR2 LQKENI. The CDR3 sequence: CASSPARNGNTIYF.

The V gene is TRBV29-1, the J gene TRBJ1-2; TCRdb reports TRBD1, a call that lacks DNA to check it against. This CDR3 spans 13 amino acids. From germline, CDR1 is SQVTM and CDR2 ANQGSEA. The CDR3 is CSVEDRGDYGYTF.

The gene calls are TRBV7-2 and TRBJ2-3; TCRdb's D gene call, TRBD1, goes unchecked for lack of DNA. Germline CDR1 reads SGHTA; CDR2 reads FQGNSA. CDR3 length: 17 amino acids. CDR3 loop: CASSPGPGERDTYTQYF.

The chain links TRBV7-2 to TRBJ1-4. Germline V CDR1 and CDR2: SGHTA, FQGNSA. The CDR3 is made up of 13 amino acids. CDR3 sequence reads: CASSFSDGGELFF. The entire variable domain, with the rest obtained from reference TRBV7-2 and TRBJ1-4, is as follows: GAGVSQSPSNKVTEKGKDVELRCDPISGHTALYWYRQSLGQGLEFLIYFQGNSAPDKSGLPSDRFSAERTGGSVSTLTIQRTQQEDSAVYLCASSFSDGGELFFGSGTQLSVL.

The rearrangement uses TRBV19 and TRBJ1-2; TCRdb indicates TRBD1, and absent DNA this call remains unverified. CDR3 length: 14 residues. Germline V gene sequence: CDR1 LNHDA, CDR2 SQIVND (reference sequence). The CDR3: CASTDSRGNYGYTF. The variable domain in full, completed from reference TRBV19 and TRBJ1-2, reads DGGITQSPKYLFRKEGQNVTLSCEQNLNHDAMYWYRQDPGQGLRLIYYSQIVNDFQKGDIAEGYSVSREKKESFPLTVTSAQKNPTAFYLCASTDSRGNYGYTFGSGTRLTVV.

The CDR3 is CASSPRSGLGEKLFF. The chain uses TRBV12-3 or TRBV12-4 and TRBJ1-4; TCRdb's assignment of TRBD1 cannot be checked, as there is no DNA. CDR3 length: 15 residues.

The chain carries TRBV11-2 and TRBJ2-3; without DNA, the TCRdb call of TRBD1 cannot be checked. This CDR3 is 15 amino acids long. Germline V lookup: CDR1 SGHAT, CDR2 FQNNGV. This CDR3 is CASSVYGGSTDTQYF.